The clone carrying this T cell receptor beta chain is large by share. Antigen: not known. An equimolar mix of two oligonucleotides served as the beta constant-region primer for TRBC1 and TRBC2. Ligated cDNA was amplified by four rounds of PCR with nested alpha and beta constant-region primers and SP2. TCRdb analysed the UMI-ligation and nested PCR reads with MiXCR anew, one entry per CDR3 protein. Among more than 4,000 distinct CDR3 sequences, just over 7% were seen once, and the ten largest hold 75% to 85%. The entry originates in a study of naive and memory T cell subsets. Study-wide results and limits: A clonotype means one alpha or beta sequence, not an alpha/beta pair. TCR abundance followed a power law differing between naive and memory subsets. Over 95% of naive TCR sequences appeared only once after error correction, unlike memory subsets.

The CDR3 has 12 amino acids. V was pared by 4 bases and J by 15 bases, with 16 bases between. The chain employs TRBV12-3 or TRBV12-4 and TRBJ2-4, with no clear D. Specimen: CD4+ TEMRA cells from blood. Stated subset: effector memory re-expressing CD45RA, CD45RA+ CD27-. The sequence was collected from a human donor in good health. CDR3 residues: CASSYFGLPSYF. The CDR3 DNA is TGTGCCAGCAGTTACTTTGGTTTACCCTCGTACTTC.